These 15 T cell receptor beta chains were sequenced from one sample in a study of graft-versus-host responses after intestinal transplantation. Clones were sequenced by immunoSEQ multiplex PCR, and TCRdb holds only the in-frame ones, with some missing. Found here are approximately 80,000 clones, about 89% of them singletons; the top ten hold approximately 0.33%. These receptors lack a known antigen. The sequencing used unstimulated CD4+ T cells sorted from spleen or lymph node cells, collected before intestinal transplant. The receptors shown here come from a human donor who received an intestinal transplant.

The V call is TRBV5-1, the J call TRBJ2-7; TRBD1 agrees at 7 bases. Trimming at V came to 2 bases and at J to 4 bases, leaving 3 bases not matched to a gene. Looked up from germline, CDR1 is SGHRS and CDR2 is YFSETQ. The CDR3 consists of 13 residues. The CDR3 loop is CASSFGRGYEQYF. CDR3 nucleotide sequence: TGCGCCAGCAGCTTTGGCAGGGGGTACGAGCAGTACTTC. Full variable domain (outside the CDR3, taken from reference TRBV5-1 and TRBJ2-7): KAGVTQTPRYLIKTRGQQVTLSCSPISGHRSVSWYQQTPGQGLQFLFEYFSETQRNKGNFPGRFSGRQFSNSRSEMNVSTLELGDSALYLCASSFGRGYEQYFGPGTRLTVT.

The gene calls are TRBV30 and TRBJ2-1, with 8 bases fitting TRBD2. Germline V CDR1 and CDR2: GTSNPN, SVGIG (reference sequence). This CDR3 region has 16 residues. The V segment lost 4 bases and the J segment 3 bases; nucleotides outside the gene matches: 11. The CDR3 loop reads CAWMGAGEDVYNEQFF. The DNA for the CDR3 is TGTGCCTGGATGGGAGCGGGAGAGGACGTCTACAATGAGCAGTTCTTC.

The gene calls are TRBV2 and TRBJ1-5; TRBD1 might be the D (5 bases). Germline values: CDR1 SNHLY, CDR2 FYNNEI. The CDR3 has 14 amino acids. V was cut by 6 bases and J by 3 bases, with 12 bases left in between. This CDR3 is CASSETVPNQPQHF. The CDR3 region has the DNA TGTGCCAGCAGCGAGACAGTTCCCAATCAGCCCCAGCATTTT. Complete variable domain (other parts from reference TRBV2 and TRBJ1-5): EPEVTQTPSHQVTQMGQEVILRCVPISNHLYFYWYRQILGQKVEFLVSFYNNEISEKSEIFDDQFSVERPDGSNFTLKIRSTKLEDSAMYFCASSETVPNQPQHFGDGTRLSIL.

As DNA, the CDR3 is TGCAGCGCACAGGCTTTGAACACTGAAGCTTTCTTT. It specifies CSAQALNTEAFF. This chain connects TRBV29-1 to TRBJ1-1; D may be TRBD1 (5 bases). The CDR3 totals 12 residues. CDR1 is SQVTM and CDR2 is ANQGSEA in the germline V gene. Trimming took 7 bases from V and 0 from J, leaving 9 bases between them.

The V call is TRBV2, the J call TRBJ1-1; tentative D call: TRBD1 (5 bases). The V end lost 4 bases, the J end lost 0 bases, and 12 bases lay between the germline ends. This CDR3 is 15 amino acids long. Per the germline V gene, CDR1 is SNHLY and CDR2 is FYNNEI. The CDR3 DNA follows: TGTGCCAGCAGTGCCGGGCAGGGCCTGAACACTGAAGCTTTCTTT. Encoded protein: CASSAGQGLNTEAFF.

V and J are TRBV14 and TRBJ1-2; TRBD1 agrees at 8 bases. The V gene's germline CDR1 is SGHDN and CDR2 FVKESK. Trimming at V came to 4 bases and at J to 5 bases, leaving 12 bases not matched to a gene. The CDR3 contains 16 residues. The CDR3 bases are TGTGCCAGCAGCCCCGCAGGGGGCGGAGGAGGGTATGGCTACACCTTC. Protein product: CASSPAGGGGGYGYTF.

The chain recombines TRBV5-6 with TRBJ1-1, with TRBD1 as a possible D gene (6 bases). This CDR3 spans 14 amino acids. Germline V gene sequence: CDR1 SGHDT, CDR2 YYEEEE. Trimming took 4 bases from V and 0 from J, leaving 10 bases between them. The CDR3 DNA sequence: TGTGCCAGCAGCCGTTACAGGGTGAACACTGAAGCTTTCTTT. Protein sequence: CASSRYRVNTEAFF.

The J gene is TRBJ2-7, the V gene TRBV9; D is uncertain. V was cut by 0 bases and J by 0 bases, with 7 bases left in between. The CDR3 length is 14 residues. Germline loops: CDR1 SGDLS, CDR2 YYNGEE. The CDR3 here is CASSVGQSSYEQYF. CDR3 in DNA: TGTGCCAGCAGCGTAGGGCAGTCCTCCTACGAGCAGTACTTC.

As DNA, the CDR3 is TGTGCCAGCTCATCAGGGGGGAAAGGGAAAGGCTACACCTTC. Its translation is CASSSGGKGKGYTF. The chain links TRBV18 to TRBJ1-2; 7 nucleotides align to TRBD1. With V trimmed by 5 bases and J by 8 bases, 11 bases remained unmatched. There are 14 residues in the CDR3. Looked up from germline, CDR1 is KGHSH and CDR2 is LQKENI.

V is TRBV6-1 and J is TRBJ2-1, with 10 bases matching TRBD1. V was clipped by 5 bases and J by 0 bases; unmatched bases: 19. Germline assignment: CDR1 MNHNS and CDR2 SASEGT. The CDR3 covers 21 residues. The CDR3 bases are TGTGCCAGCAGTAAAGTCCTCGGGACAGGGGTCCTAAGGAGCTCCTACAATGAGCAGTTCTTC. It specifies CASSKVLGTGVLRSSYNEQFF.

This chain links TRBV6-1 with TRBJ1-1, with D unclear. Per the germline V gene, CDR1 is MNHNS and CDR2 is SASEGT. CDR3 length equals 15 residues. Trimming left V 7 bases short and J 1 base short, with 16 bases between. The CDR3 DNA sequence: TGTGCCAGCATCCCCCCCCGCACACGGAACACTGAAGCTTTCTTT. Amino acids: CASIPPRTRNTEAFF.

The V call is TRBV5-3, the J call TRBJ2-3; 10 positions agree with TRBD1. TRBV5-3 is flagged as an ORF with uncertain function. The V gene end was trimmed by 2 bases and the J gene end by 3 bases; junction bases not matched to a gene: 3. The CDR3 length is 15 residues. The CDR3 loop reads CARSFRTGGTDTQYF. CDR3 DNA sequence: TGTGCCAGAAGCTTTAGGACAGGGGGAACAGATACGCAGTATTTT.

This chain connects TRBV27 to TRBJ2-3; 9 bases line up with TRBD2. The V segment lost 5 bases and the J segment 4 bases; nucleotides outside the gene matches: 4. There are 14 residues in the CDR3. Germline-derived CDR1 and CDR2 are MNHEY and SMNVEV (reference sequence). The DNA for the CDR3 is TGTGCCAGCAGTCCATGGACTAGCGCAGATACGCAGTATTTT. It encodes CASSPWTSADTQYF.

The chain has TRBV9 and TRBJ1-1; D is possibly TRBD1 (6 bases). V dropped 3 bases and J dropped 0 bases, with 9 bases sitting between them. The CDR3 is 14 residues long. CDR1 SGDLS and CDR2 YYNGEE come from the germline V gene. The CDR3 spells CASSADSLNTEAFF. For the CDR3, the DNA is TGTGCCAGCAGCGCGGACAGCCTGAACACTGAAGCTTTCTTT.

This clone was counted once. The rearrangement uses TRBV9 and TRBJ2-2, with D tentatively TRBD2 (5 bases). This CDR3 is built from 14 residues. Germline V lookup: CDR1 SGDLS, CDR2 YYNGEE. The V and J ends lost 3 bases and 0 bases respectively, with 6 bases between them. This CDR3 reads CASSGTSNTGELFF. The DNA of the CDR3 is TGTGCCAGCAGCGGGACTTCGAACACCGGGGAGCTGTTTTTT.